This T cell receptor (beta chain) was identified in a study of post-analysis software for immune sequencing data. Findings and limits, study-wide: Four or five TRBV segments occurring more often in patients than controls included TRBV5-6, TRBV5-1 and TRBV20-1.

On this clonotype itself: Its cognate antigen is unknown.

Germline V gene lookup returns CDR1 DFQATT and CDR2 SNEGSKA (reference sequence). V was pared by 0 bases and J by 0 bases, with 11 bases between. The CDR3 covers 15 residues. The TCR beta cDNA libraries carried unique molecular identifiers. TCRdb re-called the PCR reads through MiXCR, storing one row per CDR3 protein. The top ten clones hold approximately 10% of a sample with around 700,000 distinct CDR3 sequences, 59% of them seen once. The receptor was derived from a girl aged 2 to 10 with multiple sclerosis. Material: blood. The chain has TRBV20-1 and TRBJ2-5; D is ambiguous. In DNA form, the CDR3 reads TGCAGTGCTAGAGATGGGCAGTCGTACCAAGAGACCCAGTACTTC. Amino acids: CSARDGQSYQETQYF.